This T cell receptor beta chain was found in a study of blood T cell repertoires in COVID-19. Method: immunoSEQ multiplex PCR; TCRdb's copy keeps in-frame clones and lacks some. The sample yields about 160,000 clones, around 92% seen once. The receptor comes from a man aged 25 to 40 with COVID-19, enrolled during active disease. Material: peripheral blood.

The CDR3, as DNA: TGTGCCATCAGTGAGTTCAGGAGGGAACCCGAGCTATATGGCTACACCTTC. This sequence encodes CAISEFRREPELYGYTF. J is TRBJ1-2 and V is TRBV10-3; no firm D call. The CDR3 has 17 residues. The V end lost 1 base, the J end lost 5 bases, and 20 bases lay between the germline ends. Germline CDR1 and CDR2: ENHRY and SYGVKD.